This T cell receptor (beta chain) was found in a study of cytomegalovirus exposure and HLA in healthy donors. Study-level findings and limits: The majority of CMV-associated TCR beta chains were reported as apparently HLA-restricted in a later analysis.

The PCR made use of 60 Vbeta and 13 Jbeta primers. The method was immunoSEQ multiplex PCR; TCRdb's version includes in-frame clones alone and lacks a portion of them. Of about 89,000 clones in the sample, about 74% were seen once. Worth noting for this clone: Its matching antigen is unknown.

Sequenced material: PBMCs. The clonotype originates from a man aged 25 to 40 in good health and CMV-seronegative.

CDR3 in DNA: TGCAGCGTTGGTGGGGGGTGGAAAGAGACCCAGTACTTC. Translated, it gives CSVGGGWKETQYF. The chain employs TRBV29-1 and TRBJ2-5; a possible D gene is TRBD2 (6 bases). In germline, CDR1 is SQVTM, CDR2 ANQGSEA. Trimming left V 4 bases short and J 3 bases short, with 12 bases between. There are 13 residues in the CDR3.